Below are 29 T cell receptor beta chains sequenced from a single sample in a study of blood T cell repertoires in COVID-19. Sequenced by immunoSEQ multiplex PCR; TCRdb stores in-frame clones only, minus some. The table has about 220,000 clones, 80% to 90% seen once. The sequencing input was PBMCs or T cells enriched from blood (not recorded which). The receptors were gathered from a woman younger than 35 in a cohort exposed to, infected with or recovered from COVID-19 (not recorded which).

The CDR3 DNA reads as TGTGCCAGCAGCATGGCAGGGTTCAGCACAGATACGCAGTATTTT. This gives the protein CASSMAGFSTDTQYF. The genes are TRBV21-1 and TRBJ2-3; the DNA was not used to check the table's D call, TRBD1. TRBV21-1 counts as a pseudogene. CDR3 size: 15 residues.

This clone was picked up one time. The CDR3 here is CASSPYVQETQYF. The CDR3 DNA reads TGTGCCAGCTCACCCTACGTCCAAGAGACCCAGTACTTC. The chain recombines TRBV18 with TRBJ2-5; no clear D gene. This CDR3 has 13 residues. Trimming took 3 bases from V and 1 from J, leaving 6 bases between them. Germline loops: CDR1 KGHSH, CDR2 LQKENI.

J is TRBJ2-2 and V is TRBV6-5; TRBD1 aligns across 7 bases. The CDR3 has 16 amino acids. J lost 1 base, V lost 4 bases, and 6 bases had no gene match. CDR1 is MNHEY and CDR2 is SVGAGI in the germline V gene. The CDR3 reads CASSFDTGENTGELFF. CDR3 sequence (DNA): TGTGCCAGCAGTTTTGACACAGGGGAGAACACCGGGGAGCTGTTTTTT.

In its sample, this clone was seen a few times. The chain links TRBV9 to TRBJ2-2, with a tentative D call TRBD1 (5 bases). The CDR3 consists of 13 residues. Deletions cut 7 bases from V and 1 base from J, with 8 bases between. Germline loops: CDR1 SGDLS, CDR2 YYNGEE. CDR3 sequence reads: CASVGQNTGELFF. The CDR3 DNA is TGTGCCAGCGTTGGACAGAACACCGGGGAGCTGTTTTTT.

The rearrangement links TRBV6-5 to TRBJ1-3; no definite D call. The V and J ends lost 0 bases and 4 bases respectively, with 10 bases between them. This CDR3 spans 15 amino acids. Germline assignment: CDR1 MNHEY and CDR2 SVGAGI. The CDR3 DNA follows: TGTGCCAGCAGTTACTCTACCCGGTCAGGAAACACCATATATTTT. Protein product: CASSYSTRSGNTIYF.

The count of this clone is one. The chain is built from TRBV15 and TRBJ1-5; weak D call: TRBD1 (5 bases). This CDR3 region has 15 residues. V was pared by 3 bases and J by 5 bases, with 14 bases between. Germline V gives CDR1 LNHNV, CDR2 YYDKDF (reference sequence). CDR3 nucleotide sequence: TGTGCCACCAGCAGCGGATTCGGGGGACATCAGCCCCAGCATTTT. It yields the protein CATSSGFGGHQPQHF. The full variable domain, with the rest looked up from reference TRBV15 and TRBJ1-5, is DAMVIQNPRYQVTQFGKPVTLSCSQTLNHNVMYWYQQKSSQAPKLLFHYYDKDFNNEADTPDNFQSRRPNTSFCFLDIRSPGLGDTAMYLCATSSGFGGHQPQHFGDGTRLSIL.

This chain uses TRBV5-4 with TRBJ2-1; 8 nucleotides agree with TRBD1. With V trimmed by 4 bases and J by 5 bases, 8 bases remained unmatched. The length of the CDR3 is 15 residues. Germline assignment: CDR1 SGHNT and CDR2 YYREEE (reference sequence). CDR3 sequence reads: CASSVPGQVNNEQFF. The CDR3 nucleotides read TGTGCCAGCAGCGTGCCGGGACAGGTGAACAATGAGCAGTTCTTC.

The CDR3 region has the DNA TGCGCCAGCAGCTTTACCGGGACTAGCGGGAGGATCCTCTACTTC. This translates into CASSFTGTSGRILYF. V gene TRBV5-1 combines with J gene TRBJ2-7; TRBD2 matches at 15 bases. The germline CDR1 and CDR2 sequences are SGHRS and YFSETQ. J gave up 13 bases and V 2 bases, and 10 bases lay outside the gene matches. CDR3 size: 15 residues.

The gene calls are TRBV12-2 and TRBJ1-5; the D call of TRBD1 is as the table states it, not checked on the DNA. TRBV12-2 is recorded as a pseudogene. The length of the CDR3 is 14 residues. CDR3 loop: CARPYSPSNQPQHF. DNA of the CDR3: TGTGCAAGGCCCTACAGCCCTAGCAATCAGCCCCAGCATTTT.

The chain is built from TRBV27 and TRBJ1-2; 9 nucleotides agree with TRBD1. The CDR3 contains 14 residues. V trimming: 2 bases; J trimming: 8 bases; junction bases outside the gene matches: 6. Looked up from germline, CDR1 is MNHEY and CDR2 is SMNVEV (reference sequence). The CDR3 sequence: CASSLEPTGGGYTF. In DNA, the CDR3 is TGTGCCAGCAGTTTAGAACCGACAGGGGGAGGCTACACCTTC.

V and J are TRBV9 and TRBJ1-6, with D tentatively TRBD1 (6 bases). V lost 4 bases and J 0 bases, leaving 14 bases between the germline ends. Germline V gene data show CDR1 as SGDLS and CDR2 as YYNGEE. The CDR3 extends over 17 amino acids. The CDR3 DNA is TGTGCCAGCAGCTCCACTGGACAGAGCTCCTATAATTCACCCCTCCACTTT. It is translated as CASSSTGQSSYNSPLHF.

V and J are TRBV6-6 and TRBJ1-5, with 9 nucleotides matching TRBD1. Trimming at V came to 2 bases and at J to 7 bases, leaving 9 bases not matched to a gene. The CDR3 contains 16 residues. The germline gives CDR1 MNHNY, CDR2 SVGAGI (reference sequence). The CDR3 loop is CASSYPSDRGGQPQHF. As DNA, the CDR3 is TGTGCCAGCAGTTACCCGTCGGACAGGGGAGGCCAGCCCCAGCATTTT.

CDR3 loop: CASSARGRYTEAFF. The CDR3 nucleotides are TGTGCCAGCAGTGCCAGGGGTAGGTACACTGAAGCTTTCTTT. The chain has TRBV28 and TRBJ1-1; D possibly corresponds to TRBD1 (6 bases). Between the trimmed V and J ends, which lost 5 bases and 3 bases, there was a span of 13 bases. The germline CDR1 and CDR2 sequences are MDHEN and SYDVKM. This CDR3 has 14 amino acids.

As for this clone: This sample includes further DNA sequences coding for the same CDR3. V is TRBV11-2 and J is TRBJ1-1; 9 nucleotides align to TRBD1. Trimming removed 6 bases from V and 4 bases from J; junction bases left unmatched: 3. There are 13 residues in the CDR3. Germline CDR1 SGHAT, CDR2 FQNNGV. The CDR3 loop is CASSLDRGTEAFF. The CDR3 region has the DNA TGTGCCAGCAGTCTGGACAGGGGCACTGAAGCTTTCTTT.

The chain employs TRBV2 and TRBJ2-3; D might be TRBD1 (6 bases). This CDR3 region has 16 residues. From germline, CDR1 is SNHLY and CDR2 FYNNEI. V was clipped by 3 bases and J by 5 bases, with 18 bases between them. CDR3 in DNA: TGTGCCAGCAGTGACCGAGGGGGATGGGGAGTAGATACGCAGTATTTT. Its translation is CASSDRGGWGVDTQYF.

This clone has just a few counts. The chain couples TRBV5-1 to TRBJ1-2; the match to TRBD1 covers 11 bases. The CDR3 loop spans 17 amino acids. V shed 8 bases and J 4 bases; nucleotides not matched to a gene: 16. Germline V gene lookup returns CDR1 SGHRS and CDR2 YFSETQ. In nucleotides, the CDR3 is TGCGCCAGTTCAGACGTTAGTTTTGGGACAGGGGGCTATGGCTACACCTTC. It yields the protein CASSDVSFGTGGYGYTF.

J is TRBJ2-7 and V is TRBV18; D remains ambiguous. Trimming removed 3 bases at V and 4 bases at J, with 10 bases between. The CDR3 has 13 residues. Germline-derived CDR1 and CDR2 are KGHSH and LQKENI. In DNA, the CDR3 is TGTGCCAGCTCACCCCCCGTTCCTTACGAGCAGTACTTC. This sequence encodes CASSPPVPYEQYF. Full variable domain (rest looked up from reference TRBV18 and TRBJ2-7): NAGVMQNPRHLVRRRGQEARLRCSPMKGHSHVYWYRQLPEEGLKFMVYLQKENIIDESGMPKERFSAEFPKEGPSILRIQQVVRGDSAAYFCASSPPVPYEQYFGPGTRLTVT.

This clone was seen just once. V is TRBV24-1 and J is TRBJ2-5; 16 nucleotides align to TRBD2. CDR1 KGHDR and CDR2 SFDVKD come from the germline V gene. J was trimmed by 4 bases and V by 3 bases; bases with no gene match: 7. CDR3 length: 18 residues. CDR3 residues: CATSDAGTSGRASETQYF. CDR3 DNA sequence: TGTGCCACCAGTGATGCCGGGACTAGCGGGAGGGCCTCAGAGACCCAGTACTTC.

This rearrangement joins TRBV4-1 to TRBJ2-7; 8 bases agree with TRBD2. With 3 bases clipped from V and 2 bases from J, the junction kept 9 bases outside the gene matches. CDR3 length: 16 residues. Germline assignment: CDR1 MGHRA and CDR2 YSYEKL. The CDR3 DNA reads TGCGCCAGCAGCCAGCCTACTAGCGGAGGGACCTACGAGCAGTACTTC. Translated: CASSQPTSGGTYEQYF.

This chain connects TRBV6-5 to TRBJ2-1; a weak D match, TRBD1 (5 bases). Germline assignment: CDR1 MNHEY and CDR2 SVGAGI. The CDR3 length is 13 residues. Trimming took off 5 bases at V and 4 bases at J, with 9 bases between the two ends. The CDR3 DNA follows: TGTGCCAGCAGTACCGGACAATACAATGAGCAGTTCTTC. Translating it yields CASSTGQYNEQFF.

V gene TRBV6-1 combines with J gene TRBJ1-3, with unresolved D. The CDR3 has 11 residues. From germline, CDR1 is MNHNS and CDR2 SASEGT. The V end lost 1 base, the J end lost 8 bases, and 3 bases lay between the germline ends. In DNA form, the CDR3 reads TGTGCCAGCAGTGAAGGAGACACCATATATTTT. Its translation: CASSEGDTIYF.

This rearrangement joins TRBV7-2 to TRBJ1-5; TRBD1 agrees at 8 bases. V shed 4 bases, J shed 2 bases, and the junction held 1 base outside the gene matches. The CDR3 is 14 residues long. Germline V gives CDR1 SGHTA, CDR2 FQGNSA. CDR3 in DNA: TGTGCCAGCAGCTCGGGACAGGGCAATCAGCCCCAGCATTTT. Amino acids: CASSSGQGNQPQHF.

CDR3 in amino acids: CAISGDIVGQARYTF. CDR3 in DNA: TGTGCCATCAGTGGGGATATCGTAGGACAGGCCCGCTACACCTTC. The chain links TRBV10-3 to TRBJ1-2; the match to TRBD1 covers 7 bases. V shed 4 bases, J shed 9 bases, and the junction held 14 bases outside the gene matches. This CDR3 has 15 residues. CDR1 ENHRY and CDR2 SYGVKD come from the germline V gene.

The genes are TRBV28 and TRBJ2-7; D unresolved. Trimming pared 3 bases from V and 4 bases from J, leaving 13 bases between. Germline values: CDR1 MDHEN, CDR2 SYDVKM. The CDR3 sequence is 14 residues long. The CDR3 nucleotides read TGTGCCAGCAGTTTCACCTTTGGGCTTTACGAGCAGTACTTC. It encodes CASSFTFGLYEQYF.

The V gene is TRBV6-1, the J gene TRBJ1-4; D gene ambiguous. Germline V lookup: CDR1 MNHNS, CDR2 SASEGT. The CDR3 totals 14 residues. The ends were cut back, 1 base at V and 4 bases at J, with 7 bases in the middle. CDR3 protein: CASSEGLSNEKLFF. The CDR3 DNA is TGTGCCAGCAGTGAAGGTTTGAGTAATGAAAAACTGTTTTTT.

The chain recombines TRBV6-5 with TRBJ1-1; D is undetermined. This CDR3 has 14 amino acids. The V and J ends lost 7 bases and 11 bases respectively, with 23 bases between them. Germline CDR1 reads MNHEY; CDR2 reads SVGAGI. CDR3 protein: CASTPSAKGGGAFF. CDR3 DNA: TGTGCCAGCACCCCCTCAGCGAAGGGTGGCGGGGCTTTCTTT.

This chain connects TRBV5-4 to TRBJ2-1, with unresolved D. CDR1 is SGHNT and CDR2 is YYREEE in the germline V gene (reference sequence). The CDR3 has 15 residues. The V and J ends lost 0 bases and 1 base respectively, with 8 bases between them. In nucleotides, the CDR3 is TGTGCCAGCAGCTTGGACACAAATTCCTACAATGAGCAGTTCTTC. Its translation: CASSLDTNSYNEQFF.

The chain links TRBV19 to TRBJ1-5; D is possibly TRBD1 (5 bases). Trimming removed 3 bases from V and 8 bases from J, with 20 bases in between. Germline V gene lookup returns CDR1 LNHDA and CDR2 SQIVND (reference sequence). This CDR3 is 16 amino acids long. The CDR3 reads CASSILDTSIWEPQHF. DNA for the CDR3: TGTGCCAGTAGTATTTTGGACACAAGTATTTGGGAGCCCCAGCATTTT.

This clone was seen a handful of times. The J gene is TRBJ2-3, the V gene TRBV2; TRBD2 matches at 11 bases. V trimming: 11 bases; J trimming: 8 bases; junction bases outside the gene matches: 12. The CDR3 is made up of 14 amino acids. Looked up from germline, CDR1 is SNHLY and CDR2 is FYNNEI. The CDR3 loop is CAGSTSGGFATQYF. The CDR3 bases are TGTGCCGGATCCACTAGCGGGGGCTTTGCTACGCAGTATTTT.